This is a list of T cell receptor beta chains from one sample in a study of blood T cell repertoires in COVID-19. Libraries were prepared by immunoSEQ multiplex PCR; TCRdb keeps only in-frame clonotypes and omits some of them. The table has 200,000 to 300,000 clones, over 75% seen once. The sequencing sample was made of peripheral blood. These receptors all come from a human donor in a cohort sampled during active COVID-19. CDR3s include the opening cysteine and the closing phenylalanine or tryptophan. D genes are given only for firm matches. Clone size is shown for a subset of rows, as once, few, many or a class of expanded clone.

j_call: TRBJ2-7; v_call: TRBV5-1; d_call: TRBD1; clone_size: NA; cdr3_aa: CASRLAPGDRGHHEQYF; cdr3_nt: TGCGCCAGCAGGTTGGCCCCCGGGGACAGGGGTCACCACGAGCAGTACTTC
j_call: TRBJ2-7; v_call: TRBV3-1/TRBV3-2; d_call: TRBD2; clone_size: NA; cdr3_aa: CASSQGRGAHSGEQYF; cdr3_nt: TGTGCCAGCAGCCAAGGGCGGGGGGCCCACTCGGGCGAGCAGTACTTC
j_call: TRBJ1-2; v_call: TRBV27; d_call: TRBD1; clone_size: NA; cdr3_aa: CASSPARDRGTEGYGYTF; cdr3_nt: TGTGCCAGCAGTCCGGCCCGGGACAGGGGAACGGAGGGCTATGGCTACACCTTC
j_call: TRBJ2-7; v_call: TRBV2; d_call: NA; clone_size: NA; cdr3_aa: CASRDNTGWFYEQYF; cdr3_nt: TGTGCCAGCAGAGATAATACAGGGTGGTTCTACGAGCAGTACTTC
j_call: TRBJ2-3; v_call: TRBV7-2; d_call: TRBD2; clone_size: NA; cdr3_aa: CASSLRGGLAGSTDTQYF; cdr3_nt: TGTGCCAGCAGCTTAAGGGGGGGACTAGCGGGAAGCACAGATACGCAGTATTTT
j_call: TRBJ2-5; v_call: TRBV10-2; d_call: TRBD1; clone_size: many; cdr3_aa: CASSESGTGDGETQYF; cdr3_nt: TGCGCCAGCAGTGAGTCTGGGACAGGGGATGGAGAGACCCAGTACTTC
j_call: TRBJ1-2; v_call: TRBV19; d_call: NA; clone_size: medium-sized; cdr3_aa: CASRVGDSKTF; cdr3_nt: TGTGCCAGTAGGGTCGGCGACTCCAAAACCTTC
j_call: TRBJ2-5; v_call: TRBV5-4; d_call: NA; clone_size: NA; cdr3_aa: CASSLGASQETQYF; cdr3_nt: TGTGCCAGCAGCTTGGGGGCGAGCCAAGAGACCCAGTACTTC
j_call: TRBJ1-2; v_call: TRBV5-1; d_call: TRBD1; clone_size: NA; cdr3_aa: CASSGQGFGNYGYTF; cdr3_nt: TGCGCCAGCAGCGGACAGGGGTTTGGGAACTATGGCTACACCTTC
j_call: TRBJ1-1; v_call: TRBV14; d_call: NA; clone_size: NA; cdr3_aa: CASSQDGINTEAFF; cdr3_nt: TGTGCCAGCAGCCAAGATGGCATAAACACTGAAGCTTTCTTT
j_call: TRBJ2-7; v_call: TRBV5-4; d_call: TRBD1; clone_size: NA; cdr3_aa: CASSPDRGSSYEQYF; cdr3_nt: TGTGCCAGCAGCCCTGACAGGGGCAGCTCCTACGAGCAGTACTTC
j_call: TRBJ1-2; v_call: TRBV29-1; d_call: NA; clone_size: NA; cdr3_aa: CSVESDTSYYGYTF; cdr3_nt: TGCAGCGTTGAATCGGACACCTCCTACTATGGCTACACCTTC
j_call: TRBJ2-1; v_call: TRBV7-9; d_call: NA; clone_size: NA; cdr3_aa: CASSLVTSNEQFF; cdr3_nt: TGTGCCAGCAGCTTAGTGACTAGCAATGAGCAGTTCTTC
j_call: TRBJ2-3; v_call: TRBV7-3; d_call: NA; clone_size: NA; cdr3_aa: CASSLTLATDTQYF; cdr3_nt: TGTGCCAGCAGCTTAACACTAGCTACAGATACGCAGTATTTT
j_call: TRBJ1-1; v_call: TRBV9; d_call: NA; clone_size: few; cdr3_aa: CASSVQENTEAFF; cdr3_nt: TGTGCCAGCAGCGTGCAGGAGAACACTGAAGCTTTCTTT
j_call: TRBJ1-1; v_call: TRBV19; d_call: NA; clone_size: NA; cdr3_aa: CASSMAKNTEAFF; cdr3_nt: TGTGCCAGTAGTATGGCCAAGAACACTGAAGCTTTCTTT
j_call: TRBJ2-5; v_call: TRBV15; d_call: NA; clone_size: NA; cdr3_aa: CATSLPTAYQETQYF; cdr3_nt: TGTGCCACCAGTCTCCCGACTGCGTACCAAGAGACCCAGTACTTC
j_call: TRBJ1-4; v_call: TRBV5-1; d_call: NA; clone_size: NA; cdr3_aa: CASSLGLREGPTKNEKLFF; cdr3_nt: TGCGCCAGCAGCTTGGGACTCCGGGAGGGCCCGACAAAGAATGAAAAACTGTTTTTT
j_call: TRBJ1-4; v_call: TRBV5-4; d_call: NA; clone_size: NA; cdr3_aa: CASSLYEASGLFF; cdr3_nt: TGTGCCAGCAGCCTCTACGAGGCCTCAGGGCTGTTTTTT
j_call: TRBJ2-3; v_call: TRBV6-4; d_call: TRBD2; clone_size: NA; cdr3_aa: CASSELVAGSTDTQYF; cdr3_nt: TGTGCCAGCAGTGAGTTAGTAGCGGGGAGCACAGATACGCAGTATTTT
j_call: TRBJ1-2; v_call: TRBV6-5; d_call: TRBD1; clone_size: NA; cdr3_aa: CASTGQGAQWYGYTF; cdr3_nt: TGTGCCAGCACCGGACAGGGGGCGCAATGGTATGGCTACACCTTC
j_call: TRBJ1-1; v_call: TRBV6-8; d_call: NA; clone_size: NA; cdr3_aa: CASFSGKAEAFF; cdr3_nt: TGTGCCAGCTTCTCCGGGAAAGCTGAAGCTTTCTTT
j_call: TRBJ2-3; v_call: TRBV6-5; d_call: NA; clone_size: few; cdr3_aa: CASSPEGHTDTQYF; cdr3_nt: TGTGCCAGCAGTCCGGAGGGCCACACAGATACGCAGTATTTT
j_call: TRBJ1-5; v_call: TRBV5-1; d_call: NA; clone_size: NA; cdr3_aa: CASSEQGPPQPQHF; cdr3_nt: TGCGCCAGCAGCGAACAGGGACCCCCTCAGCCCCAGCATTTT
j_call: TRBJ1-2; v_call: TRBV7-9; d_call: TRBD1; clone_size: NA; cdr3_aa: CASSLASGTDYGYTF; cdr3_nt: TGTGCCAGCAGCTTAGCTTCCGGGACAGACTATGGCTACACCTTC
j_call: TRBJ2-1; v_call: TRBV4-1; d_call: NA; clone_size: NA; cdr3_aa: CASSQDINRLSDEQFF; cdr3_nt: TGCGCCAGCAGCCAAGATATTAACCGACTGAGTGATGAGCAGTTCTTC
j_call: TRBJ2-7; v_call: TRBV7-8; d_call: TRBD1; clone_size: NA; cdr3_aa: CASSLSDRIIYEQYF; cdr3_nt: TGTGCCAGCAGCTTATCGGACAGGATCATCTACGAGCAGTACTTC
j_call: TRBJ1-5; v_call: TRBV5-1; d_call: NA; clone_size: NA; cdr3_aa: CASSPRTGPNQPQHF; cdr3_nt: TGCGCCAGCAGCCCGAGGACTGGGCCCAATCAGCCCCAGCATTTT
j_call: TRBJ2-7; v_call: TRBV11-3; d_call: NA; clone_size: NA; cdr3_aa: CASSIQEGEQYF; cdr3_nt: TGTGCCAGCAGTATACAGGAGGGCGAGCAGTACTTC
j_call: TRBJ2-1; v_call: TRBV19; d_call: NA; clone_size: once; cdr3_aa: CASSIDRAGRWNEQFF; cdr3_nt: TGTGCCAGTAGTATAGATCGGGCGGGCCGGTGGAATGAGCAGTTCTTC
j_call: TRBJ1-4; v_call: TRBV29-1; d_call: NA; clone_size: NA; cdr3_aa: CSVESNEKLFF; cdr3_nt: TGCAGCGTTGAGTCAAATGAAAAACTGTTTTTT
j_call: TRBJ2-7; v_call: TRBV19; d_call: TRBD1; clone_size: NA; cdr3_aa: CASSIGQLTGGSDEQYF; cdr3_nt: TGTGCCAGTAGTATAGGCCAACTCACAGGGGGCTCCGACGAGCAGTACTTC
j_call: TRBJ2-3; v_call: TRBV4-3; d_call: NA; clone_size: NA; cdr3_aa: CASSQVSQSSGSTQYF; cdr3_nt: TGCGCCAGCAGCCAAGTTAGCCAGAGTAGTGGGTCTACGCAGTATTTT
j_call: TRBJ1-2; v_call: TRBV18; d_call: NA; clone_size: NA; cdr3_aa: CASSLGLAGEDYGYTF; cdr3_nt: TGTGCCAGCTCTCTAGGACTCGCAGGGGAAGACTATGGCTACACCTTC
j_call: TRBJ1-1; v_call: TRBV19; d_call: NA; clone_size: NA; cdr3_aa: CASSISFIAFF; cdr3_nt: TGTGCCAGTAGTATTAGTTTTATCGCTTTCTTT
j_call: TRBJ1-2; v_call: TRBV29-1; d_call: NA; clone_size: NA; cdr3_aa: CSVDEGGYTF; cdr3_nt: TGCAGCGTTGACGAGGGCGGCTACACCTTC
j_call: TRBJ1-4; v_call: TRBV25-1; d_call: TRBD1; clone_size: once; cdr3_aa: CASGGQGAEKLFF; cdr3_nt: TGTGCCAGCGGGGGACAGGGGGCTGAAAAACTGTTTTTT
j_call: TRBJ1-1; v_call: TRBV2; d_call: NA; clone_size: NA; cdr3_aa: CASSVGVAEAFF; cdr3_nt: TGTGCCAGCAGTGTAGGGGTCGCTGAAGCTTTCTTT
j_call: TRBJ1-2; v_call: TRBV27; d_call: TRBD1; clone_size: NA; cdr3_aa: CASSAGQGKIYGYTF; cdr3_nt: TGTGCCAGCAGTGCGGGACAGGGAAAAATCTATGGCTACACCTTC
j_call: TRBJ1-2; v_call: TRBV5-1; d_call: TRBD1; clone_size: NA; cdr3_aa: CASSLVGQGTEGYTF; cdr3_nt: TGCGCCAGCAGCTTGGTCGGACAGGGGACGGAAGGCTACACCTTC
j_call: TRBJ2-1; v_call: TRBV11-3; d_call: NA; clone_size: NA; cdr3_aa: CASSRRGRGYNEQFF; cdr3_nt: TGTGCCAGCAGCCGGAGGGGCCGGGGCTACAATGAGCAGTTCTTC
j_call: TRBJ2-1; v_call: TRBV10-1; d_call: TRBD1; clone_size: NA; cdr3_aa: CASSGQGTYNEQFF; cdr3_nt: TGCGCCAGCAGTGGACAGGGTACCTACAATGAGCAGTTCTTC
j_call: TRBJ2-1; v_call: TRBV7-8; d_call: NA; clone_size: many; cdr3_aa: CASSSPWGGSEQFF; cdr3_nt: TGTGCCAGCAGCTCCCCCTGGGGGGGCAGTGAGCAGTTCTTC
j_call: TRBJ1-1; v_call: TRBV6-5; d_call: TRBD1; clone_size: NA; cdr3_aa: CASRLDRVRPEAFF; cdr3_nt: TGTGCCAGCAGACTGGACAGGGTGCGGCCTGAAGCTTTCTTT
j_call: TRBJ2-1; v_call: TRBV2; d_call: TRBD2; clone_size: NA; cdr3_aa: CASSTSGRESEQFF; cdr3_nt: TGTGCCAGCAGCACTAGCGGGAGAGAGAGTGAGCAGTTCTTC
j_call: TRBJ2-7; v_call: TRBV6-5; d_call: TRBD1; clone_size: NA; cdr3_aa: CASRGGDRGFYEQYF; cdr3_nt: TGTGCCAGCAGAGGGGGGGACAGGGGTTTCTACGAGCAGTACTTC
j_call: TRBJ1-1; v_call: TRBV6-2/TRBV6-3; d_call: NA; clone_size: NA; cdr3_aa: CASSYHDTAFF; cdr3_nt: TGTGCCAGCAGTTATCATGACACAGCTTTCTTT
j_call: TRBJ2-5; v_call: TRBV20-1; d_call: NA; clone_size: NA; cdr3_aa: CSASGGAGTQYF; cdr3_nt: TGCAGTGCTAGTGGGGGCGCCGGGACCCAGTACTTC
j_call: TRBJ1-2; v_call: TRBV19; d_call: TRBD1; clone_size: once; cdr3_aa: CASSMGDRGGVDGYTF; cdr3_nt: TGTGCCAGTAGTATGGGGGACAGGGGTGGCGTCGATGGCTACACCTTC
j_call: TRBJ2-2; v_call: TRBV7-6; d_call: TRBD2; clone_size: NA; cdr3_aa: CASSDDTSGGLTGELFF; cdr3_nt: TGTGCCAGCAGCGACGACACTAGCGGGGGGCTAACCGGGGAGCTGTTTTTT
j_call: TRBJ2-7; v_call: TRBV2; d_call: TRBD1; clone_size: NA; cdr3_aa: CASRIRTGNSYEQYF; cdr3_nt: TGTGCCAGCAGAATCAGGACAGGGAATTCCTACGAGCAGTACTTC